This T cell receptor beta chain was profiled in a study of cytomegalovirus exposure and HLA in healthy donors. Whole-study context: One earlier analysis, a look at 200 million or so T cells, found approximately 120 million unique TCR beta sequences.

13 Jbeta primers and 60 Vbeta primers were used for the PCR. Measured with immunoSEQ multiplex PCR; TCRdb has only the in-frame clones, and not every one. The table shows some 110,000 clones, with about three quarters occurring only once. Germline CDR1 reads SGHVS; CDR2 reads FQNEAQ. The CDR3 length is 18 residues. Unmatched junction bases numbered 21, after V lost 1 base and J lost 10 bases. V and J are TRBV7-8 and TRBJ1-1, with TRBD1 matching over 7 bases. The specimen sequenced was PBMCs. This sequence was found in a woman in her twenties or thirties in good health and CMV-seronegative. The CDR3 reads CASSLVAYLRRGDKGAFF. The CDR3 nucleotides read TGTGCCAGCAGCTTAGTTGCTTACCTGCGCAGGGGGGACAAGGGAGCTTTCTTT.